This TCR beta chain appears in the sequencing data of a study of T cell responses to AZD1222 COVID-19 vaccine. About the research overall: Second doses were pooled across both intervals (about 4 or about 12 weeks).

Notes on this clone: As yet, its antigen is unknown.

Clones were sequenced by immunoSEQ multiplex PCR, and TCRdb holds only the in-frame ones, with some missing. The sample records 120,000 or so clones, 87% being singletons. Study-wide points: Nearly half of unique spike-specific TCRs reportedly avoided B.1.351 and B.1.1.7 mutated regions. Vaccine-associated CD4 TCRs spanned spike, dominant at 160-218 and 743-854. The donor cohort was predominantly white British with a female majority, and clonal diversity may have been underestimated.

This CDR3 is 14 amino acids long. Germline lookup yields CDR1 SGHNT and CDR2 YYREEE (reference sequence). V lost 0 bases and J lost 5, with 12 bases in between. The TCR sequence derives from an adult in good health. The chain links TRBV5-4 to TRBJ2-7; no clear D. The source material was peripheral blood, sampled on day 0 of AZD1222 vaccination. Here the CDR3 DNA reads TGTGCCAGCAGCTTGGATCCAGGTTCGAACGAGCAGTACTTC. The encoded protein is CASSLDPGSNEQYF.